These 15 T cell receptor beta chains originate from one sample sequenced in a study of blood T cell repertoires in COVID-19. Profiled with immunoSEQ multiplex PCR; TCRdb holds only in-frame clones, not every one. The table records about 330,000 clones, around nine tenths of them present only once. The sequenced sample was peripheral blood. The receptors come from a woman aged 45-60 years with active or convalescent COVID-19.

In its sample, this clone was seen a few times. V usage is TRBV19 and J usage is TRBJ1-1; D is ambiguous. Trimming removed 3 bases from V and 1 base from J, with 9 bases in between. CDR1 and CDR2 (germline): LNHDA, SQIVND (reference sequence). This CDR3 has 14 residues. The CDR3 reads CASSIYAGNTEAFF. DNA of the CDR3: TGTGCCAGTAGTATCTATGCCGGGAACACTGAAGCTTTCTTT.

This clone is a singleton in its sample. This sequence joins TRBV9 and TRBJ2-1; TRBD1 matches at 10 bases. There are 15 residues in the CDR3. The germline V gene has CDR1 SGDLS and CDR2 YYNGEE. V lost 4 bases and J lost 8; bases outside the gene matches: 9. CDR3 sequence reads: CASSLGQGGNDEQFF. The DNA of the CDR3 is TGTGCCAGCAGCCTAGGACAGGGGGGGAATGATGAGCAGTTCTTC.

The chain recombines TRBV18 with TRBJ1-2; D is undetermined. The V and J ends lost 0 bases and 8 bases respectively, with 7 bases between them. CDR1 is KGHSH, CDR2 LQKENI, per germline. The CDR3 loop spans 12 amino acids. The DNA of the CDR3 is TGTGCCAGCTCACCACCGACCGGGGGCTACACCTTC. This codes for CASSPPTGGYTF.

The chain combines TRBV10-3 with TRBJ1-3, with TRBD1 matching over 7 bases. In germline, CDR1 is ENHRY, CDR2 SYGVKD. The CDR3 runs 16 residues. V trimming: 6 bases; J trimming: 4 bases; junction bases outside the gene matches: 12. The CDR3 DNA reads TGTGCCATCAGCAGTTCTAGGGGGCTAAACGGAAACACCATATATTTT. The encoded protein is CAISSSRGLNGNTIYF.

This clone has a handful of counts. V gene TRBV7-8 combines with J gene TRBJ1-2, with 7 nucleotides matching TRBD1. Germline CDR1 reads SGHVS; CDR2 reads FQNEAQ. V dropped 5 bases and J dropped 4; count of bases not matched to a gene: 13. The CDR3 contains 16 residues. CDR3 DNA: TGTGCCAGCAGCCCGTCCCGGGACAGATCCATCTATGGCTACACCTTC. Its translation: CASSPSRDRSIYGYTF.

This rearrangement joins TRBV6-5 to TRBJ1-3; no reliable D call. CDR3 size: 16 residues. Between the trimmed V and J ends, which lost 0 bases and 0 bases, there was a span of 9 bases. CDR1 is MNHEY and CDR2 is SVGAGI in the germline V gene. The CDR3 loop reads CASSYSRRSSGNTIYF. In DNA, the CDR3 is TGTGCCAGCAGTTACTCGCGTCGGAGCTCTGGAAACACCATATATTTT.

The V gene is TRBV29-1, the J gene TRBJ1-2, with 8 positions matching TRBD1. This CDR3 is built from 13 residues. The V gene's germline CDR1 is SQVTM and CDR2 ANQGSEA. The trim removed 5 bases at V and 5 bases at J, leaving 7 bases unmatched. The CDR3 region is CSVHRGAPYGYTF. The CDR3 DNA follows: TGCAGCGTTCACAGGGGGGCGCCATATGGCTACACCTTC.

Worth noting for this clone: Additional DNA sequences in this sample encode the identical CDR3. V usage is TRBV2 and J usage is TRBJ1-5; 11 bases agree with TRBD1. This CDR3 is 15 amino acids long. CDR1 SNHLY and CDR2 FYNNEI come from the germline V gene. Trimming at V came to 6 bases and at J to 4 bases, leaving 5 bases not matched to a gene. The CDR3 protein is CASRAGTGGNQPQHF. The CDR3 coding sequence is TGTGCCAGCAGGGCCGGGACAGGGGGTAATCAGCCCCAGCATTTT. Based on the CDR3 plus reference TRBV2 and TRBJ1-5, the full variable domain is EPEVTQTPSHQVTQMGQEVILRCVPISNHLYFYWYRQILGQKVEFLVSFYNNEISEKSEIFDDQFSVERPDGSNFTLKIRSTKLEDSAMYFCASRAGTGGNQPQHFGDGTRLSIL.

The chain recombines TRBV7-3 with TRBJ2-1, with 11 bases that match TRBD2. Unmatched junction bases numbered 6, after V lost 4 bases and J lost 7 bases. Germline V gives CDR1 SGHTA, CDR2 FQGTGA. This CDR3 has 15 amino acids. The DNA of the CDR3 is TGTGCCAGCAGCTCCATAGCGGGAGGGCCAAATGAGCAGTTCTTC. Protein sequence: CASSSIAGGPNEQFF. Drawing the rest from reference TRBV7-3 and TRBJ2-1, the complete variable domain is GAGVSQTPSNKVTEKGKYVELRCDPISGHTALYWYRQSLGQGPEFLIYFQGTGAADDSGLPNDRFFAVRPEGSVSTLKIQRTERGDSAVYLCASSSIAGGPNEQFFGPGTRLTVL.

The chain recombines TRBV19 with TRBJ1-6; the D is unclear. The CDR3 length is 16 residues. V gave up 6 bases and J gave up 7 bases, with 19 bases separating them. The germline V gene has CDR1 LNHDA and CDR2 SQIVND (reference sequence). The CDR3 DNA reads TGTGCCAGTAGATACAGTGCCCTCGCTGCAAATTCACCCCTCCACTTT. It encodes CASRYSALAANSPLHF.

This chain joins TRBV28 and TRBJ1-6; 10 bases are shared with TRBD1. Unmatched junction bases numbered 16, after V lost 2 bases and J lost 9 bases. Looked up from germline, CDR1 is MDHEN and CDR2 is SYDVKM. The CDR3 length is 19 residues. In DNA form, the CDR3 reads TGTGCCAGCAGTTTACAGTCCGGGACAGGGGTGGGGAGGAGTTCACCCCTCCACTTT. Translated: CASSLQSGTGVGRSSPLHF.

The rearrangement uses TRBV5-1 and TRBJ2-3; D may be TRBD1 (7 bases). Germline CDR1 is SGHRS and CDR2 is YFSETQ. V was pared by 0 bases and J by 2 bases, with 16 bases between. The CDR3 runs 17 residues. Here the CDR3 reads CASSLEGQGGATDTQYF. The CDR3, as DNA: TGCGCCAGCAGCTTGGAGGGGCAGGGGGGTGCCACAGATACGCAGTATTTT.

The gene calls are TRBV7-8 and TRBJ1-6; 8 bases line up with TRBD1. This CDR3 region has 14 residues. Germline loops: CDR1 SGHVS, CDR2 FQNEAQ. The V and J ends lost 5 bases and 7 bases, in that order; junction bases with no gene match: 4. For the CDR3, the DNA is TGTGCCAGCAGCGGCGGACAGGGAAATTCACCCCTCCACTTT. Encoded protein: CASSGGQGNSPLHF.

The chain carries TRBV19 and TRBJ2-3; 8 nucleotides line up with TRBD1. The ends lost 3 bases at V and 7 bases at J; junction bases unmatched: 9. CDR3 size: 15 residues. Germline lookup yields CDR1 LNHDA and CDR2 SQIVND (reference sequence). DNA for the CDR3: TGTGCCAGTAGTATTCGGCAGGGGGCTCAATATACGCAGTATTTT. It codes for CASSIRQGAQYTQYF.

Only a few counts were recorded for this clone. The junction differs from germline at one of its ends, possibly a read error. The CDR3 is CASSLGQGPTF. The CDR3 coding sequence is TGTGCCAGCTCACTGGGACAGGGACCGACTTTC. This chain uses TRBV18 with TRBJ1-2; 9 bases are shared with TRBD1. This CDR3 has 11 residues. Germline V gene data show CDR1 as KGHSH and CDR2 as LQKENI.